This T cell receptor beta chain was retrieved from a study of blood T cell repertoires in COVID-19. At the level of the study: The study drew acute and convalescent COVID-19 samples from the United States, Italy and Spain.

Per the original data handling: Amplification of reference gene primers was used by the study to estimate nucleated cell counts. TCRdb's table, derived via immunoSEQ multiplex PCR, lists solely in-frame clones and lacks some. The DNA was the basis for D and trimming; V, J and clone size are from that table. The sample records about 480,000 clones, around 90% being singletons. The CDR3 loop spans 14 amino acids. The germline CDR1 and CDR2 sequences are SGDLS and YYNGEE. The V segment lost 0 bases and the J segment 6 bases; nucleotides outside the gene matches: 4. Seattle patient enrollment occurred during active infection, with longitudinal follow-up thereafter.

The sample taken for sequencing was peripheral blood. This chain links TRBV9 with TRBJ2-7, with TRBD1 identical over 9 bases. The source of this sequence is a woman between 50 and 59 years old with COVID-19, enrolled during active disease. CDR3 residues: CASSVGDRAPEQYF. For the CDR3, the DNA is TGTGCCAGCAGCGTAGGGGACAGGGCACCCGAGCAGTACTTC.